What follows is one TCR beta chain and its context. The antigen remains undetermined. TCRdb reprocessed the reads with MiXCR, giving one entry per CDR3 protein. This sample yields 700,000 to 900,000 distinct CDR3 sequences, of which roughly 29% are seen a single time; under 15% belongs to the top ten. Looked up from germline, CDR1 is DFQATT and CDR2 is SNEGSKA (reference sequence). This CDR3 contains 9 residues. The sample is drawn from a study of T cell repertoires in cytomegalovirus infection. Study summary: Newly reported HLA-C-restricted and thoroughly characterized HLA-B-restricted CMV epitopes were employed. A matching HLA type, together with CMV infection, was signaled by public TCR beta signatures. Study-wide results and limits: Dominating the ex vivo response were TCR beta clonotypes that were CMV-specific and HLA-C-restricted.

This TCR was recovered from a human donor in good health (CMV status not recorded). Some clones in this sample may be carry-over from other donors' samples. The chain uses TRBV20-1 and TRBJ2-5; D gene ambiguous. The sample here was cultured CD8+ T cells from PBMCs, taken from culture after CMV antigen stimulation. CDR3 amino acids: CSPPGTQYF. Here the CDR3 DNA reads TGCAGCCCACCGGGGACCCAGTACTTC.